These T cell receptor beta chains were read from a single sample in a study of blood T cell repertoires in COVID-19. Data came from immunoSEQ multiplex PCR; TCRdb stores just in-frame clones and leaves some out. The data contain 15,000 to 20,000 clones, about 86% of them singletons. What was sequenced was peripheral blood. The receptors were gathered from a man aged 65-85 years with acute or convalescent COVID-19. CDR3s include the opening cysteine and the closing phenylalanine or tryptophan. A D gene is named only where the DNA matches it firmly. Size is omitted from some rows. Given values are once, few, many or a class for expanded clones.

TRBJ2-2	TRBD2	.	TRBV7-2	CASSVSGRMELFF	TGTGCCAGCAGCGTTAGCGGGAGAATGGAGCTGTTTTTT
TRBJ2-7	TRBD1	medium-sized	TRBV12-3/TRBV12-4	CASSPGQIYEQYF	TGTGCCAGCAGCCCGGGACAGATCTACGAGCAGTACTTC
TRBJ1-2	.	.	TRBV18	CASSPVGSRGYTF	TGTGCCAGCTCACCGGTCGGTTCGAGAGGCTACACCTTC
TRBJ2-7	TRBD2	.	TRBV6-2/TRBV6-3	CASSGTSKPSYEQYF	TGTGCCAGCAGCGGGACTAGCAAGCCATCCTACGAGCAGTACTTC
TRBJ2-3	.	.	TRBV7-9	CASSLEGMRTDTQYF	TGTGCCAGCAGCTTAGAGGGGATGAGGACAGATACGCAGTATTTT
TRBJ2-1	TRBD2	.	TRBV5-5	CASSLGVSASGRYEQFF	TGTGCCAGCAGCTTGGGGGTGTCGGCTAGCGGGCGGTATGAGCAGTTCTTC
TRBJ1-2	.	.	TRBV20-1	CSASSGDYGYTF	TGCAGTGCTAGTTCGGGGGACTATGGCTACACCTTC
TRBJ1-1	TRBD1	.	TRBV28	CASRQGSTEAFF	TGTGCCAGCAGACAGGGGAGCACTGAAGCTTTCTTT
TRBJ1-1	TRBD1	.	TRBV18	CASSLGQLNTEAFF	TGTGCCAGCTCCTTGGGACAGCTGAACACTGAAGCTTTCTTT
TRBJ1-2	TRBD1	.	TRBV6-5	CASRADRGYGYTF	TGTGCCAGCAGGGCTGACAGGGGATATGGCTACACCTTC
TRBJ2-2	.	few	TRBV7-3	CASSLTGTNTGELFF	TGTGCCAGCAGCTTAACGGGGACAAACACCGGGGAGCTGTTTTTT
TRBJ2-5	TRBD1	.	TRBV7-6	CASSAGTGQETQYF	TGTGCCAGCAGCGCCGGGACAGGACAAGAGACCCAGTACTTC
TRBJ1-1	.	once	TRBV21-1	CASSKKDRKTEAFF	TGTGCCAGCAGCAAGAAGGACAGAAAAACTGAAGCTTTCTTT
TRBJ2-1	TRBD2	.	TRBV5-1	CASTVLAGVDNEQFF	TGCGCCAGCACCGTTCTAGCGGGAGTTGACAATGAGCAGTTCTTC
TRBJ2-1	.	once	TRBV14	CASSRWGLYNEQFF	TGTGCCAGCAGCCGCTGGGGCCTTTACAATGAGCAGTTCTTC
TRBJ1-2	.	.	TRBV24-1	CATSEGPGVYGYTF	TGTGCCACCAGTGAAGGCCCGGGGGTTTATGGCTACACCTTC
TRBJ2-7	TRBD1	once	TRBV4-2	CASSSQGTGAEQYF	TGTGCCAGCAGCTCCCAGGGGACAGGGGCTGAGCAGTACTTC
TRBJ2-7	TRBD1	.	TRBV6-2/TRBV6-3	CASSYLYRGVYEQYF	TGTGCCAGCAGTTACCTCTACAGGGGTGTGTACGAGCAGTACTTC
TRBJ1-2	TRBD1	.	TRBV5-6	CASSPRTGDYGYTF	TGTGCCAGCAGTCCAAGGACAGGGGACTATGGCTACACCTTC
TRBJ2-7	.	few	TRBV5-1	CASSLGQGSSDEQYF	TGCGCCAGCAGCTTGGGCCAGGGCTCATCGGACGAGCAGTACTTC
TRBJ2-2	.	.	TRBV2	CASRRNRPNTGELFF	TGTGCCAGCAGGAGGAATAGGCCGAACACCGGGGAGCTGTTTTTT
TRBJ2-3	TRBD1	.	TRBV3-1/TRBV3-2	CASSHTGQGTDTQYF	TGTGCCAGCAGCCACACGGGACAGGGAACAGATACGCAGTATTTT
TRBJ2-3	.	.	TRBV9	CASSVVGDTQYF	TGTGCCAGCAGCGTAGTCGGAGATACGCAGTATTTT
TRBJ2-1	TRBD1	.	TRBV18	CASSQSRGQSYNEQFF	TGTGCCAGCTCTCAGTCGAGGGGGCAATCCTACAATGAGCAGTTCTTC
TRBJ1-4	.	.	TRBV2	CASSVRDRTATNEKLFF	TGTGCCAGCAGTGTCCGCGACAGAACTGCAACTAATGAAAAACTGTTTTTT
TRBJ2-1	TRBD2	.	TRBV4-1	CASRRRSSGIENEQFF	TGCGCCAGCAGGAGGCGGTCTAGCGGGATCGAAAATGAGCAGTTCTTC
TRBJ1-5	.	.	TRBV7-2	CASSPYSNQPQHF	TGTGCCAGCAGCCCCTATAGCAATCAGCCCCAGCATTTT
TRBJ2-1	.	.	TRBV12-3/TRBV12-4	CASSFSPYNEQFF	TGTGCCAGCAGTTTTAGCCCGTACAATGAGCAGTTCTTC
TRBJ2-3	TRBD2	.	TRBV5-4	CASSDGRRASTDTQYF	TGTGCCAGCAGCGACGGGAGGAGGGCTAGCACAGATACGCAGTATTTT
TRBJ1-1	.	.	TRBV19	CATSSRASNTEAFF	TGTGCCACCTCATCCAGGGCATCGAACACTGAAGCTTTCTTT
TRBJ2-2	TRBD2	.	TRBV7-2	CASSPGLAGVLNTGELFF	TGTGCCAGCAGCCCGGGACTAGCGGGAGTTTTGAACACCGGGGAGCTGTTTTTT
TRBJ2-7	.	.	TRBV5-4	CASSLRVGGPHEQYF	TGTGCCAGCAGCCTCCGGGTGGGAGGACCGCACGAGCAGTACTTC
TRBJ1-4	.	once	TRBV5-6	CASSSRLSPHMF	TGTGCCAGCAGCTCCCGGTTGTCCCCCCATATGTTT
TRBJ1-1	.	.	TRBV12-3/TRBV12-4	CASSFGGTEAFF	TGTGCCAGCAGTTTCGGGGGCACTGAAGCTTTCTTT
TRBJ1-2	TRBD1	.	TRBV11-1	CASSGQVPPYGYTF	TGTGCCAGCAGCGGACAGGTGCCCCCCTATGGCTACACCTTC
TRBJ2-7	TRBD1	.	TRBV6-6	CASSYPGQGSYEQYF	TGTGCCAGCAGTTACCCCGGACAGGGGAGCTACGAGCAGTACTTC
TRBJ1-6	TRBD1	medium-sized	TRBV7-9	CASSLWDRRNSPLHF	TGTGCCAGCAGCTTGTGGGACAGACGTAATTCACCCCTCCACTTT
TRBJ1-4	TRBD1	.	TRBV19	CASTPAGGLNEKLFF	TGTGCCAGTACCCCTGCAGGGGGCCTTAATGAAAAACTGTTTTTT
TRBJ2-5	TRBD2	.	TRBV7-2	CASSLVGREEETQYF	TGTGCCAGCAGCTTAGTAGGGCGGGAGGAGGAGACCCAGTACTTC